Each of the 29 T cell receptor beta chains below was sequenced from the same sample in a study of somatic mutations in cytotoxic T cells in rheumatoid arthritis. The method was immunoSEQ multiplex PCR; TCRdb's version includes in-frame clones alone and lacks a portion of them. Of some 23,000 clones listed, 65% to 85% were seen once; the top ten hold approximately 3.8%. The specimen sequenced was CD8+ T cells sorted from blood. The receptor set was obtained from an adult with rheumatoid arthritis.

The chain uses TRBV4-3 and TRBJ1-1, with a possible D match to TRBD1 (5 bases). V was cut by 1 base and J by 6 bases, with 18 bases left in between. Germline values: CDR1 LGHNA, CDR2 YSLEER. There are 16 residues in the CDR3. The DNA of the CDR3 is TGCGCCAGCAGCCAAGTCTACTCTGGGGGGGTACCTGAAGCTTTCTTT. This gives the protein CASSQVYSGGVPEAFF.

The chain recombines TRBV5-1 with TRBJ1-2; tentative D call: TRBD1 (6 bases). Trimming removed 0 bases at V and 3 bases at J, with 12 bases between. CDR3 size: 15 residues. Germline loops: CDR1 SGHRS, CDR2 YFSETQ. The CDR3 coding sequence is TGCGCCAGCAGCTTGGAGGCAGGGGAGCACTATGGCTACACCTTC. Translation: CASSLEAGEHYGYTF.

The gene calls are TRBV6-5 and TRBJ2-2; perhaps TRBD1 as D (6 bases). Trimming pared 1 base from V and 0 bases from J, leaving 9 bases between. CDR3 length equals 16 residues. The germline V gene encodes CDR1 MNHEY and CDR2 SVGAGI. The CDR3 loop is CASSYYGQTNTGELFF. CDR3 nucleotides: TGTGCCAGCAGTTACTACGGACAGACGAACACCGGGGAGCTGTTTTTT.

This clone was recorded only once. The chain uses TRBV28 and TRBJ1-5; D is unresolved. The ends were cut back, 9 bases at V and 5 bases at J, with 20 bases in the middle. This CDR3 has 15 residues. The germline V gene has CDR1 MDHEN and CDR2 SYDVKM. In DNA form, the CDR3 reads TGTGCCAGGTTGCTGACGGGTGCGCCGTATCAGCCCCAGCATTTT. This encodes CARLLTGAPYQPQHF.

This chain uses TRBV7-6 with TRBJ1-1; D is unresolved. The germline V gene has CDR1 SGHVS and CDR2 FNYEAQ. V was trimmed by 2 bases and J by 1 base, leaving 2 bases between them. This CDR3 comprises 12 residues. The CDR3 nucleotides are TGTGCCAGCAGCTTAACGAACACTGAAGCTTTCTTT. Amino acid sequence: CASSLTNTEAFF.

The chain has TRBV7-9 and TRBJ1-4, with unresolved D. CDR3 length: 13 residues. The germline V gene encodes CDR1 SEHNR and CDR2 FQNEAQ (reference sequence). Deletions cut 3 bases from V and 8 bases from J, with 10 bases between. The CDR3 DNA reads TGTGCCAGCAGCTTCAGCCTGGGGGAAAAACTGTTTTTT. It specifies CASSFSLGEKLFF.

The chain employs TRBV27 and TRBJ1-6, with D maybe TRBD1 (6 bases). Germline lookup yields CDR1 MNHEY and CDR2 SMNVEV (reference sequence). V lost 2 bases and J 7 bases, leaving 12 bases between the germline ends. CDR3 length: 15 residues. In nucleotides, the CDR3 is TGTGCCAGCAGTTTAGGGGGGCCGTGGAATTCACCCCTCCACTTT. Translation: CASSLGGPWNSPLHF.

The CDR3, as DNA: TGTGCCAGCAGCTTGGACGGACAGGACTCCTACGAGCAGTACTTC. Its protein product is CASSLDGQDSYEQYF. The chain links TRBV11-2 to TRBJ2-7; TRBD1 matches 7 bases. V was pared by 3 bases and J by 0 bases, with 5 bases of the junction left unmatched. Looked up from germline, CDR1 is SGHAT and CDR2 is FQNNGV. There are 15 residues in the CDR3.

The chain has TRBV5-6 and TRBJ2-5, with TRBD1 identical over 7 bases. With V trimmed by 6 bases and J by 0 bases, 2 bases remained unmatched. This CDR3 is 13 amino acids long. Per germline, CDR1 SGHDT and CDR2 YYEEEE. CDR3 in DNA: TGTGCCAGCACGCAGGGGGACCAAGAGACCCAGTACTTC. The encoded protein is CASTQGDQETQYF.

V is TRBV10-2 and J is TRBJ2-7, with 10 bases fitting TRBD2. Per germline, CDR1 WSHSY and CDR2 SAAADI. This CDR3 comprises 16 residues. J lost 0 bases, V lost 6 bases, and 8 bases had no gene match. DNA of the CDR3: TGCGCCAGCAGCAGAGGTAGCGGGGGGAGCTCCTACGAGCAGTACTTC. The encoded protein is CASSRGSGGSSYEQYF.

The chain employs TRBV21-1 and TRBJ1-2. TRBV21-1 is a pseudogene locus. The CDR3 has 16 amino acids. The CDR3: CASSLPPGPPNYGYTF. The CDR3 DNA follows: TGTGCCAGCAGCCTCCCCCCGGGGCCACCTAACTATGGCTACACCTTC.

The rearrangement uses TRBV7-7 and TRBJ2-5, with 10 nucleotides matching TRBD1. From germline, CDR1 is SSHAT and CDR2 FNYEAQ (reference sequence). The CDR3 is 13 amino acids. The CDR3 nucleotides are TGTGCTAGCGGACAGGGGGAGCGAGAGACCCAGTACTTC. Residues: CASGQGERETQYF.

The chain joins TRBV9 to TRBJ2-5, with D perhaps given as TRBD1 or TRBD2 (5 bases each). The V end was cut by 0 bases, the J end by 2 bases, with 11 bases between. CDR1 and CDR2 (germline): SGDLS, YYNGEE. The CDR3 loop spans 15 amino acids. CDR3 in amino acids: CASSVEMGVQETQYF. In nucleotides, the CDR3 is TGTGCCAGCAGCGTAGAGATGGGGGTTCAAGAGACCCAGTACTTC.

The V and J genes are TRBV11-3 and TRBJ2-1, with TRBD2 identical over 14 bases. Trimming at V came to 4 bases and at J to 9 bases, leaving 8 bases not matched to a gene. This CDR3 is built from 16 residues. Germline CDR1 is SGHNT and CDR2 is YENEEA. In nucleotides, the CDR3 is TGTGCCAGCAGCTCCTGGACTAGCGGGGGGAACGGTGAGCAGTTCTTC. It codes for CASSSWTSGGNGEQFF.

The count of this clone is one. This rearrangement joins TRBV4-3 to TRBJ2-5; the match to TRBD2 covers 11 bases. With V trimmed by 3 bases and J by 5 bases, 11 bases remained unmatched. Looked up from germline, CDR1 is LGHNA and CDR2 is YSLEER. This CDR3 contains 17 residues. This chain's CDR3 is CASSQEVLAGARETQYF. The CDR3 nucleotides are TGCGCCAGCAGCCAGGAAGTACTAGCGGGGGCCAGGGAGACCCAGTACTTC.

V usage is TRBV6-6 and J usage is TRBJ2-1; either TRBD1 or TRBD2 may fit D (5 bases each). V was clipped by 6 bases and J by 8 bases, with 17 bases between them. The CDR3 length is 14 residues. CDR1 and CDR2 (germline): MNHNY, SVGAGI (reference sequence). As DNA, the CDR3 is TGTGCCAGCAGGTTCTCCCTCCAGGGACATGAGCAGTTCTTC. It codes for CASRFSLQGHEQFF.

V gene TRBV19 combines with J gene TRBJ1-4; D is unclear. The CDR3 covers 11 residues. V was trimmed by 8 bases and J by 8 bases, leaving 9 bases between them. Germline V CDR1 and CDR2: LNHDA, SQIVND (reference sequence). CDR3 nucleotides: TGTGCCAGTCGGAACTTGGAAAAACTGTTTTTT. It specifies CASRNLEKLFF.

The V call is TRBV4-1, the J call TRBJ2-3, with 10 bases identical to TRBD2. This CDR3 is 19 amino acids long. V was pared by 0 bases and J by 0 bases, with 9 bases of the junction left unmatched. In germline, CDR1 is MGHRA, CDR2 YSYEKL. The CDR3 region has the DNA TGCGCCAGCAGCCAAGAGCTTTGGTCTAGCGGGGGAAGCACAGATACGCAGTATTTT. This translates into CASSQELWSSGGSTDTQYF.

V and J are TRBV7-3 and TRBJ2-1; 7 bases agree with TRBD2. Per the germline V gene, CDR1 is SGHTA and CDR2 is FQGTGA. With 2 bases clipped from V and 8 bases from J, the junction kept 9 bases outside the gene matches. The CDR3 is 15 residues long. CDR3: CASSLYATSFDEQFF. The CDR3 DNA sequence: TGTGCCAGCAGCTTATATGCGACTAGCTTCGATGAGCAGTTCTTC.

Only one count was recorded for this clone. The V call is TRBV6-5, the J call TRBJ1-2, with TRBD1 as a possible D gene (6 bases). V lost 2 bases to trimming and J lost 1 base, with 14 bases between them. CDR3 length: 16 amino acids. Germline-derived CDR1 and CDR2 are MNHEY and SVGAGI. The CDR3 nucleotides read TGTGCCAGCAGTTACCTCGACAGGACCGGTAACTATGGCTACACCTTC. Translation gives CASSYLDRTGNYGYTF.

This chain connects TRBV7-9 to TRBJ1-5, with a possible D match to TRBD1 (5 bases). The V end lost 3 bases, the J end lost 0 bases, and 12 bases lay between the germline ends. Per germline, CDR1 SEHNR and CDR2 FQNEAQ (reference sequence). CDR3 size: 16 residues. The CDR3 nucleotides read TGTGCCAGCAGCTTGGGGGTAGGGTATAGCAATCAGCCCCAGCATTTT. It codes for CASSLGVGYSNQPQHF.

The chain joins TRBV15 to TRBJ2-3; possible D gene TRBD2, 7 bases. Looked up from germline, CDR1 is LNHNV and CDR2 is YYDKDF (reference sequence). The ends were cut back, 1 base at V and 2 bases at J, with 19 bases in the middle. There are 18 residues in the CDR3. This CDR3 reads CATSRGVGGGTYTDTQYF. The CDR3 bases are TGTGCCACCAGCAGAGGGGTCGGCGGGGGCACCTACACAGATACGCAGTATTTT.

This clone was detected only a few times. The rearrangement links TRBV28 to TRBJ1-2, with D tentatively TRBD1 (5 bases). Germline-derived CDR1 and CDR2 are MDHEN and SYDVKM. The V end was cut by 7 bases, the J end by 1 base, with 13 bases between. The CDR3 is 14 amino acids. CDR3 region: CASTWDGNNYGYTF. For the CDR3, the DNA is TGTGCCAGCACCTGGGACGGGAATAACTATGGCTACACCTTC.

The CDR3 coding sequence is TGTGCCAGCAGCGGGGTGGGACAGCCGCAAGAGACCCAGTACTTC. This sequence encodes CASSGVGQPQETQYF. This chain links TRBV5-6 with TRBJ2-5; 7 bases map to TRBD1. With V trimmed by 4 bases and J by 2 bases, 8 bases remained unmatched. The CDR3 totals 15 residues. In germline, CDR1 is SGHDT, CDR2 YYEEEE.

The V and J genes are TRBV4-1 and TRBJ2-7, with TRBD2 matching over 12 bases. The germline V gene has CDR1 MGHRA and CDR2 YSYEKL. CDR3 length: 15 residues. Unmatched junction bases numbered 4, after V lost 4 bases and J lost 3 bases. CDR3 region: CASSPTLAGGYEQYF. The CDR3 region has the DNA TGCGCCAGCAGCCCAACACTAGCGGGAGGCTACGAGCAGTACTTC.

This CDR3 reads CASSLAQGTARLYNEQFF. The CDR3 bases are TGCGCCAGCAGCTTGGCCCAGGGGACAGCACGTTTATACAATGAGCAGTTCTTC. The rearrangement links TRBV5-1 to TRBJ2-1; 7 bases align to TRBD1. The V gene's germline CDR1 is SGHRS and CDR2 YFSETQ. The CDR3 covers 18 residues. The ends lost 0 bases at V and 4 bases at J; junction bases unmatched: 13.

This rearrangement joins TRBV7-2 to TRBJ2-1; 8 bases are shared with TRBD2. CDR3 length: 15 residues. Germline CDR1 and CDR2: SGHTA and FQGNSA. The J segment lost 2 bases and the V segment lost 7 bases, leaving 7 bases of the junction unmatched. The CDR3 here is CASKPGGHTYNEQFF. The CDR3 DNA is TGTGCCAGCAAACCGGGGGGGCACACCTACAATGAGCAGTTCTTC.

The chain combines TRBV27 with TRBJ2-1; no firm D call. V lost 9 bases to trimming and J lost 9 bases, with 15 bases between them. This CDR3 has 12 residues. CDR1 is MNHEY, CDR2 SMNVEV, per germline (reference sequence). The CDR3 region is CASSSALGEQFF. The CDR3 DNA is TGTGCCAGTTCCTCCGCGCTGGGTGAGCAGTTCTTC.

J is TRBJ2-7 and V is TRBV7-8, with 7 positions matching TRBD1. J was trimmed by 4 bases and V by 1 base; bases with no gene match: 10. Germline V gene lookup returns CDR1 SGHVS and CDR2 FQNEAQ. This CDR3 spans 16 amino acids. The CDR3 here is CASSLVEQGRPYEQYF. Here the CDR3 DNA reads TGTGCCAGCAGCTTAGTTGAACAGGGGCGGCCTTACGAGCAGTACTTC. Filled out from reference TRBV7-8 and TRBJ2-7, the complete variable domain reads GAGVSQSPRYKVAKRGQDVALRCDPISGHVSLFWYQQALGQGPEFLTYFQNEAQLDKSGLPSDRFFAERPEGSVSTLKIQRTQQEDSAVYLCASSLVEQGRPYEQYFGPGTRLTVT.